Presented here are 24 T cell receptor beta chains from one specimen sequenced in a study of T cells in localized non-small cell lung cancer. The method was immunoSEQ multiplex PCR; TCRdb's version includes in-frame clones alone and lacks a portion of them. The data hold 1,500 or so clones, with roughly 21% observed a single time. The specimen comprised lung tumor tissue, sampled before any cancer treatment. All receptors come from a male donor aged 60 or over with stage II squamous cell lung carcinoma.

In this sample, this clone turned up once. This sequence joins TRBV8-2 and TRBJ2-5. TRBV8-2 represents a pseudogene. This CDR3 comprises 16 residues. DNA for the CDR3: TGTGCCAGCAGTTTACTCAAAGGGACCTCCCAAGAGACCCAGTACTTC. It codes for CASSLLKGTSQETQYF.

The chain employs TRBV5-1 and TRBJ2-7; 9 bases are a match to TRBD1. Germline loops: CDR1 SGHRS, CDR2 YFSETQ. The CDR3 covers 14 residues. The junction had 4 bases not matched to a gene; V was cut back by 1 base and J by 5 bases. CDR3 DNA sequence: TGCGCCAGCAGCTTGTCGGGACAGGGAAACGAGCAGTACTTC. Amino acid sequence: CASSLSGQGNEQYF. Combining the CDR3 with reference TRBV5-1 and TRBJ2-7 gives the whole variable domain KAGVTQTPRYLIKTRGQQVTLSCSPISGHRSVSWYQQTPGQGLQFLFEYFSETQRNKGNFPGRFSGRQFSNSRSEMNVSTLELGDSALYLCASSLSGQGNEQYFGPGTRLTVT.

This clone has just a few counts. From the germline J gene comes the end of the CDR3, since the read stops 1 residue before it. The chain has TRBV10-3 and TRBJ1-3, with 9 bases aligning to TRBD1. V lost 2 bases and J lost 2; bases outside the gene matches: 1. Germline values: CDR1 ENHRY, CDR2 SYGVKD. The CDR3 has 15 residues. CDR3: CAISEGTGPGNTIYF. Incomplete CDR3 DNA: TGTGCCATCAGTGAGGGGACAGGGCCTGGAAACACCATATAT.

The table lists this clone with a few counts. The V and J genes are TRBV10-3 and TRBJ1-5; weak D call: TRBD1 (6 bases). This CDR3 is built from 15 residues. CDR1 is ENHRY, CDR2 SYGVKD, per germline. V lost 3 bases and J lost 1, with 10 bases in between. CDR3 amino acids: CAISDGGQSNQPQHF. In nucleotides, the CDR3 is TGTGCCATCAGTGACGGGGGGCAGAGCAATCAGCCCCAGCATTTT.

In its sample, this clone is medium-sized. The rearrangement joins TRBV11-3 to TRBJ1-2; unclear D gene. Germline CDR1 is SGHNT and CDR2 is YENEEA. V gave up 3 bases and J gave up 8 bases, with 16 bases separating them. This CDR3 spans 14 amino acids. CDR3 in DNA: TGTGCCAGCAGCTTGGCCGGCCGGCCCTACGGCTACACCTTC. Amino acid sequence: CASSLAGRPYGYTF.

This clone rates as medium-sized. The V gene is TRBV11-3, the J gene TRBJ2-1, with D perhaps assigned TRBD1 or TRBD2 (5 bases each). Germline loops: CDR1 SGHNT, CDR2 YENEEA. This CDR3 has 16 residues. Trimming took 6 bases from V and 0 from J, leaving 15 bases between them. CDR3 protein: CASSGFGAGSYNEQFF. The CDR3 DNA reads as TGTGCCAGCAGTGGGTTCGGGGCTGGCTCCTACAATGAGCAGTTCTTC.

Only a few counts were recorded for this clone. The chain couples TRBV28 to TRBJ1-2, with TRBD1 matching over 7 bases. This CDR3 spans 14 amino acids. Unmatched junction bases numbered 6, after V lost 5 bases and J lost 3 bases. Germline V lookup: CDR1 MDHEN, CDR2 SYDVKM. CDR3 region: CASSTLRGYYGYTF. The CDR3 coding sequence is TGTGCCAGCAGTACTCTCAGGGGGTACTATGGCTACACCTTC.

This clone showed up just a few times. This rearrangement joins TRBV6-8 to TRBJ1-1; D may be TRBD1 (5 bases). The V gene lost 3 bases and the J gene lost 4 bases, with 9 bases spanning the gap. This CDR3 region has 13 residues. CDR1 and CDR2 (germline): MNHGY, SAAAGT. CDR3 DNA: TGTGCCAGCAGTTATCTGGGGGGCACTGAAGCTTTCTTT. Translated: CASSYLGGTEAFF.

J is TRBJ1-3 and V is TRBV11-3; perhaps TRBD1 as D (6 bases). In germline, CDR1 is SGHNT, CDR2 YENEEA. The CDR3 runs 15 residues. V gave up 4 bases and J gave up 8 bases, with 18 bases separating them. The CDR3 protein is CASSSGGGKEDTIYF. The CDR3 nucleotides read TGTGCCAGCAGCTCCGGTGGGGGCAAGGAGGACACCATATATTTT.

The rearrangement links TRBV5-1 to TRBJ1-2, with 8 positions matching TRBD1. Looked up from germline, CDR1 is SGHRS and CDR2 is YFSETQ. V shed 0 bases and J 5 bases; nucleotides not matched to a gene: 6. This CDR3 is 15 amino acids long. CDR3 loop: CASSLASGTGYGYTF. The CDR3 region has the DNA TGCGCCAGCAGCTTGGCCTCCGGGACAGGTTATGGCTACACCTTC. The entire variable domain, with the rest obtained from reference TRBV5-1 and TRBJ1-2, is as follows: KAGVTQTPRYLIKTRGQQVTLSCSPISGHRSVSWYQQTPGQGLQFLFEYFSETQRNKGNFPGRFSGRQFSNSRSEMNVSTLELGDSALYLCASSLASGTGYGYTFGSGTRLTVV.

V is TRBV7-7 and J is TRBJ2-2, with D tentatively TRBD2 (5 bases). V was trimmed by 3 bases and J by 4 bases, leaving 9 bases between them. Germline loops: CDR1 SSHAT, CDR2 FNYEAQ (reference sequence). The CDR3 is 14 amino acids. CDR3 protein: CASSLGETTGELFF. For the CDR3, the DNA is TGTGCCAGCAGCTTGGGAGAAACCACCGGGGAGCTGTTTTTT.

V is TRBV29-1 and J is TRBJ1-1; D is ambiguous. This CDR3 contains 13 residues. Per germline, CDR1 SQVTM and CDR2 ANQGSEA. CDR3 residues: CGYGWALDTEAFF. The CDR3 DNA sequence: TGCGGCTACGGATGGGCCCTTGACACTGAAGCTTTCTTT.

The chain has TRBV29-1 and TRBJ1-2; D remains ambiguous. CDR1 SQVTM and CDR2 ANQGSEA come from the germline V gene. This CDR3 region has 13 residues. The germline V and J ends were trimmed by 6 bases and 4 bases, with 15 bases remaining between them. Here the CDR3 reads CSVALPESYGYTF. Written as DNA, the CDR3 is TGCAGCGTCGCCCTTCCAGAGTCCTATGGCTACACCTTC.

By sample share, this clone is large. This sequence joins TRBV9 and TRBJ2-5; 9 nucleotides align to TRBD1. This CDR3 contains 15 residues. The trim removed 5 bases at V and 4 bases at J, leaving 9 bases unmatched. Germline-derived CDR1 and CDR2 are SGDLS and YYNGEE. The chain's CDR3 is CASRAGTGWGETQYF. CDR3 nucleotide sequence: TGTGCCAGCAGAGCCGGGACAGGGTGGGGAGAGACCCAGTACTTC.

This chain connects TRBV29-1 to TRBJ1-1; D is unclear. CDR1 and CDR2 from the germline V gene are SQVTM and ANQGSEA. With 5 bases removed from V and 0 bases from J, the gap between germline ends came to 10 bases. CDR3 length: 13 residues. CDR3 loop: CSVITDLNTEAFF. CDR3 coding DNA: TGCAGCGTTATTACGGATTTGAACACTGAAGCTTTCTTT.

This chain joins TRBV5-1 and TRBJ2-1; D tentatively reads TRBD1 or TRBD2 (5 bases each). The V gene lost 0 bases and the J gene lost 2 bases, with 12 bases spanning the gap. The length of the CDR3 is 16 residues. CDR1 SGHRS and CDR2 YFSETQ come from the germline V gene. DNA for the CDR3: TGCGCCAGCAGCTTGGGTTCCGGGGCCCCCTACAATGAGCAGTTCTTC. Translated, it gives CASSLGSGAPYNEQFF.

V gene TRBV5-1 combines with J gene TRBJ2-3, with TRBD1 as a possible D gene (6 bases). Germline CDR1 and CDR2: SGHRS and YFSETQ. Between the trimmed V and J ends, which lost 2 bases and 1 base, there was a span of 14 bases. The CDR3 sequence is 16 residues long. CDR3 residues: CASSFTGSLRTDTQYF. In DNA, the CDR3 is TGCGCCAGCAGCTTTACAGGGAGTCTGCGCACAGATACGCAGTATTTT.

The rearrangement uses TRBV5-1 and TRBJ2-1; TRBD2 might be the D (5 bases). Per germline, CDR1 SGHRS and CDR2 YFSETQ. Trimming took 0 bases from V and 10 from J, leaving 17 bases between them. The CDR3 length is 15 residues. CDR3 sequence: CASSLGPPTGNEQFF. The CDR3 bases are TGCGCCAGCAGCTTGGGGCCGCCGACGGGAAACGAGCAGTTCTTC.

Only a few counts were recorded for this clone. The rearrangement joins TRBV5-1 to TRBJ2-1, with 10 bases lining up with TRBD2. The V and J ends lost 0 bases and 7 bases, in that order; junction bases with no gene match: 10. Germline lookup yields CDR1 SGHRS and CDR2 YFSETQ. CDR3 length: 17 amino acids. The CDR3 protein is CASSLDLAGASWNEQFF. The CDR3 DNA reads TGCGCCAGCAGCTTGGATCTAGCGGGGGCCTCTTGGAATGAGCAGTTCTTC.

This clone is termed medium-sized. The chain couples TRBV11-3 to TRBJ2-7, with D maybe TRBD2 (5 bases). The V end was cut by 0 bases, the J end by 4 bases, with 13 bases between. The germline V gene encodes CDR1 SGHNT and CDR2 YENEEA. The CDR3 length is 15 residues. The CDR3 is CASSLEVSLAYEQYF. CDR3 sequence (DNA): TGTGCCAGCAGCTTAGAGGTCTCTCTAGCTTACGAGCAGTACTTC. Full variable domain (outside the CDR3, taken from reference TRBV11-3 and TRBJ2-7): EAGVVQSPRYKIIEKKQPVAFWCNPISGHNTLYWYLQNLGQGPELLIRYENEEAVDDSQLPKDRFSAERLKGVDSTLKIQPAELGDSAVYLCASSLEVSLAYEQYFGPGTRLTVT.

This clone was counted between two and nine times. The chain recombines TRBV6-8 with TRBJ2-1; tentatively, D is TRBD2 (6 bases). V lost 2 bases to trimming and J lost 8 bases, with 10 bases between them. Germline V gene lookup returns CDR1 MNHGY and CDR2 SAAAGT. The CDR3 covers 13 residues. The CDR3 DNA follows: TGTGCCAGCAGTTACGAGAGGGACTATGAGCAGTTCTTC. It translates to CASSYERDYEQFF.

The rearrangement links TRBV19 to TRBJ2-2, with D hard to call. This CDR3 region has 18 residues. V lost 5 bases to trimming and J lost 4 bases, with 23 bases between them. Germline CDR1 and CDR2: LNHDA and SQIVND (reference sequence). The CDR3 here is CASSDSLLTLDGTGELFF. CDR3 coding DNA: TGTGCCAGTAGTGACTCCTTACTTACACTCGACGGCACCGGGGAGCTGTTTTTT.

This clone was observed a handful of times. The chain uses TRBV7-6 and TRBJ1-1, with 8 bases fitting TRBD1. The V gene's germline CDR1 is SGHVS and CDR2 FNYEAQ. This CDR3 spans 17 amino acids. Trimming took 1 base from V and 1 from J; bases not matched to a gene: 8. CDR3 protein: CASSLGPTQGANTEAFF. CDR3 coding DNA: TGTGCCAGCAGCTTAGGGCCTACTCAGGGGGCGAACACTGAAGCTTTCTTT.

V and J are TRBV11-3 and TRBJ2-1; TRBD1 matches at 9 bases. The CDR3 sequence is 15 residues long. CDR1 is SGHNT and CDR2 is YENEEA in the germline V gene. The trim removed 1 base at V and 4 bases at J, leaving 2 bases unmatched. CDR3 in amino acids: CASSLGGTGYNEQFF. CDR3 in DNA: TGTGCCAGCAGCTTAGGTGGGACAGGGTACAATGAGCAGTTCTTC.